These T cell receptor beta chains were read from a single sample in a study of early T cells in non-severe SARS-CoV-2 infection. TCRdb used MiXCR to reprocess the 5' RACE reads, holding one entry per CDR3 protein. The table shows tens of thousands of distinct CDR3 sequences, with 6.3% occurring only once. The sample comprised whole blood. The receptors shown here come from an adult who was a healthcare worker with PCR-confirmed SARS-CoV-2 infection or an uninfected control (not recorded which). Both conserved end residues are part of each CDR3. The order of the fields is V gene, J gene, CDR3 protein.

v_gene: TRBV7-9; j_gene: TRBJ1-2; CDR3aa: CASSPGTKGGYGYTF
v_gene: TRBV18; j_gene: TRBJ2-3; CDR3aa: CASSPSGRSTDTQYF
v_gene: TRBV10-3; j_gene: TRBJ2-3; CDR3aa: CAISDWLDTDTQYF
v_gene: TRBV6-5; j_gene: TRBJ2-1; CDR3aa: CASRRGSGNEQFF
v_gene: TRBV7-9; j_gene: TRBJ2-7; CDR3aa: CASSFGRAYEQYF
v_gene: TRBV12-3/TRBV12-4; j_gene: TRBJ2-3; CDR3aa: CASSFLAGGYF
v_gene: TRBV6-5; j_gene: TRBJ1-5; CDR3aa: CASSTTGFNQPQHF
v_gene: TRBV10-3; j_gene: TRBJ2-7; CDR3aa: CAISERLVPYEQYF
v_gene: TRBV28; j_gene: TRBJ1-1; CDR3aa: CASSLVAGSHGNTEAFF
v_gene: TRBV20-1; j_gene: TRBJ2-5; CDR3aa: CSARASGVQETQYF
v_gene: TRBV5-1; j_gene: TRBJ2-3; CDR3aa: CASSFQLNTDTQYF
v_gene: TRBV4-2; j_gene: TRBJ1-2; CDR3aa: CASSQAGQGYGYTF
v_gene: TRBV2; j_gene: TRBJ2-3; CDR3aa: CASSENPGGLAGSTQGTQYF
v_gene: TRBV28; j_gene: TRBJ2-3; CDR3aa: CASSFAGMVDTQYF
v_gene: TRBV7-2; j_gene: TRBJ2-1; CDR3aa: CASSLRPQDSEQFF
v_gene: TRBV20-1; j_gene: TRBJ2-7; CDR3aa: CSATDREYEQYF
v_gene: TRBV6-5; j_gene: TRBJ1-6; CDR3aa: CASSYSVGGDSPLHF
v_gene: TRBV2; j_gene: TRBJ2-1; CDR3aa: CASSVLLAGGDEQFF
v_gene: TRBV18; j_gene: TRBJ2-2; CDR3aa: CASSPTGGNGELFF
v_gene: TRBV5-1; j_gene: TRBJ2-6; CDR3aa: CASSLAGPGANVLTF
v_gene: TRBV20-1; j_gene: TRBJ2-1; CDR3aa: CSARDGLAYNEQFF
v_gene: TRBV10-2; j_gene: TRBJ2-1; CDR3aa: CASSQLKGFEQFF